The 11 T cell receptor beta chains below come from one sample, sequenced in a study of T-cell reconstitution after alpha-beta-depleted transplantation in children. Preparation of the TCRbeta library involved a method that used unique molecular identifiers. TCRdb ran MiXCR on the PCR reads and lists one entry per CDR3 protein. Here the sample spans 250,000 to 300,000 distinct CDR3 sequences, more than 8% being singletons. The sequencing here drew on PBMCs from the stem cell graft donor, taken from the stem cell graft. The receptor set was obtained from a human donor who donated a stem cell graft to a child with SCID.

The CDR3 DNA reads TGTGCCAGCAGTTACTCGACCTTAGCGCCCTACAATGAGCAGTTCTTC. This gives the protein CASSYSTLAPYNEQFF. The chain carries TRBV6-2 or TRBV6-3 and TRBJ2-1; possibly TRBD2 for D (5 bases). This CDR3 comprises 16 residues. Trimming pared 0 bases from V and 2 bases from J, leaving 11 bases between. CDR1 MNHEY and CDR2 SVGEGT come from the germline V gene.

This chain uses TRBV7-2 with TRBJ2-7, with a weak D call TRBD1 (5 bases). CDR3 length: 13 amino acids. Trimming took 1 base from V and 3 from J, leaving 7 bases between them. Germline CDR1 and CDR2: SGHTA and FQGNSA. CDR3 protein: CASSLVGVYEQYF. The CDR3 region has the DNA TGTGCCAGCAGCTTAGTAGGGGTCTACGAGCAGTACTTC.

This chain links TRBV5-1 with TRBJ2-3; D gene ambiguous. This CDR3 has 14 residues. Trimming took off 1 base at V and 5 bases at J, with 11 bases between the two ends. Germline V CDR1 and CDR2: SGHRS, YFSETQ. The CDR3 region is CASSLPTIGDTQYF. The CDR3 DNA follows: TGCGCCAGCAGCTTGCCCACTATCGGAGATACGCAGTATTTT.

This clonotype has more than one count but fewer than ten. V and J are TRBV27 and TRBJ2-3, with TRBD2 matching over 8 bases. CDR1 is MNHEY and CDR2 is SMNVEV in the germline V gene (reference sequence). This CDR3 has 16 residues. Germline trimming cut 7 bases from V and 1 base from J; bases unmatched to any gene: 10. Here the CDR3 reads CASTRRGGMRTDTQYF. The CDR3 nucleotides are TGTGCCAGCACCCGCCGCGGGGGGATGCGCACAGATACGCAGTATTTT.

This clonotype was detected many times. This chain connects TRBV12-3 or TRBV12-4 to TRBJ2-5, with a possible D match to TRBD1 (5 bases). The CDR3 extends over 16 amino acids. Trimming shortened V by 2 bases and J by 7 bases, and 20 bases separated the two germline ends. The CDR3 here is CASSLRGAAGERTQYF. CDR3 sequence (DNA): TGTGCCAGCAGTTTAAGGGGTGCGGCAGGCGAACGGACCCAGTACTTC.

This clonotype was counted ten times or more. The chain joins TRBV5-1 to TRBJ2-2; the D is unclear. Germline V lookup: CDR1 SGHRS, CDR2 YFSETQ. The CDR3 has 13 residues. The V end was cut by 0 bases, the J end by 7 bases, with 7 bases between. CDR3 coding DNA: TGCGCCAGCAGCTTGGACGGTGGCGGGGAGCTGTTTTTT. Translating it yields CASSLDGGGELFF.

This clonotype appeared many times. The CDR3 DNA is TGTGCCAGCAGCCCAACGGGACTAGCGGTCAATGAGCAGTTCTTC. It encodes CASSPTGLAVNEQFF. The V gene is TRBV3-1, the J gene TRBJ2-1, with 11 bases lining up with TRBD2. In germline, CDR1 is LGHDT, CDR2 YNNKEL (reference sequence). CDR3 length equals 15 residues. V shed 4 bases and J 6 bases; nucleotides not matched to a gene: 5.

This clonotype was picked up a small number of times. The DNA for the CDR3 is TGTGCCGCGACGGGTTGGAACTACGAGCAGTACTTC. Amino acid sequence: CAATGWNYEQYF. This chain joins TRBV6-5 and TRBJ2-7; D gene ambiguous. The CDR3 extends over 12 amino acids. Trimming took 11 bases from V and 3 from J, leaving 14 bases between them. Germline CDR1 reads MNHEY; CDR2 reads SVGAGI.

The table lists this clonotype with a few counts. The V and J genes are TRBV12-3 or TRBV12-4 and TRBJ2-1; 12 positions agree with TRBD1. This CDR3 comprises 16 residues. Unmatched junction bases numbered 6, after V lost 5 bases and J lost 4 bases. Here the CDR3 DNA reads TGTGCCAGCAGTCATGGGACAGGGGGCGGTTACAATGAGCAGTTCTTC. Translated, it gives CASSHGTGGGYNEQFF.

This clonotype was recorded a few times. The chain joins TRBV5-1 to TRBJ2-3; no clear D. The CDR3 loop spans 12 amino acids. V shed 2 bases and J shed 6 bases, with 7 bases lying between them. CDR1 and CDR2 (germline): SGHRS, YFSETQ. The CDR3 is CASSFEGDTQYF. The DNA of the CDR3 is TGCGCCAGCAGCTTTGAAGGGGATACGCAGTATTTT.

This clonotype was detected only a few times. This chain joins TRBV7-3 and TRBJ1-1; TRBD1 agrees at 7 bases. Trimming removed 1 base from V and 1 base from J; junction bases left unmatched: 3. Germline V CDR1 and CDR2: SGHTA, FQGTGA. This CDR3 has 15 residues. The CDR3 nucleotides are TGTGCCAGCAGCTTAAACGGGGACAGGAACACTGAAGCTTTCTTT. It translates to CASSLNGDRNTEAFF. Full variable domain (outside the CDR3, taken from reference TRBV7-3 and TRBJ1-1): GAGVSQTPSNKVTEKGKYVELRCDPISGHTALYWYRQSLGQGPEFLIYFQGTGAADDSGLPNDRFFAVRPEGSVSTLKIQRTERGDSAVYLCASSLNGDRNTEAFFGQGTRLTVV.